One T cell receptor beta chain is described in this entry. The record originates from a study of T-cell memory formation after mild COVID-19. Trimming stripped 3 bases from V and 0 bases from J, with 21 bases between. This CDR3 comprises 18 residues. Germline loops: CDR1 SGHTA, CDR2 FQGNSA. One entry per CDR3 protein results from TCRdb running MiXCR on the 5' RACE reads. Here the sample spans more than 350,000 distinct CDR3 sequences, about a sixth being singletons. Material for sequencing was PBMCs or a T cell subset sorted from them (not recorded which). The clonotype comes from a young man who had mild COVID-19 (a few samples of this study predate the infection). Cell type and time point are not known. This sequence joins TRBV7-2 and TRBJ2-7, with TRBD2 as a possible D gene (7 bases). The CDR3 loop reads CASSFSRGESGDSYEQYF. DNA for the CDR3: TGTGCCAGCAGCTTTTCCCGGGGGGAGTCAGGGGACTCCTACGAGCAGTACTTC. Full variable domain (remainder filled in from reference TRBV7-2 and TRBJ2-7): GAGVSQSPSNKVTEKGKDVELRCDPISGHTALYWYRQSLGQGLEFLIYFQGNSAPDKSGLPSDRFSAERTGGSVSTLTIQRTQQEDSAVYLCASSFSRGESGDSYEQYFGPGTRLTVT.